The subject of this entry is one TCR beta chain. Measured with immunoSEQ multiplex PCR; TCRdb has only the in-frame clones, and not every one. The sample includes around 62,000 clones, about 97% seen only once; the top ten take over 0.2%. This sample was taken from a study of technical replicates of blood from several donors. Germline lookup yields CDR1 MNHEY and CDR2 SVGAGI. J was trimmed by 7 bases and V by 4 bases; bases with no gene match: 10. The length of the CDR3 is 16 residues. V gene TRBV6-5 combines with J gene TRBJ2-1, with 10 bases fitting TRBD2. Material: T cells isolated from PBMCs. The sequence was collected from a human donor in good health. CDR3: CASSSSSGRALNEQFF. For the CDR3, the DNA is TGTGCCAGCAGTTCCTCGAGCGGGAGGGCCTTAAATGAGCAGTTCTTC.